The text below deals with one TCR beta chain. This clonotype was detected a few times. The antigen it binds to is not known. No clone much larger than this one lies a single base away; base qualities are absent. The data originate from a study of Graves' ophthalmopathy and Graves' hyperthyroidism (dated by TCRdb to the late 2010s). Regarding the research as a whole: Peripheral blood samples were taken at the time of initial diagnosis, before any treatment was given. The study used TCR beta repertoire signatures to distinguish Graves' ophthalmopathy from Graves' hyperthyroidism and to predict progression to ophthalmopathy. In total, 135 blood samples were TCR-sequenced: 40 to 45 ophthalmopathy, over 70 hyperthyroidism and some 17 hyperthyroidism-to-ophthalmopathy patients. To explore V-J signatures distinguishing ophthalmopathy from hyperthyroidism, a discovery set of roughly 98 patients (roughly 45 ophthalmopathy, 57 stable hyperthyroidism) was enrolled. The independent validation cohort included under 20 hyperthyroidism patients plus 17 patients who later progressed from hyperthyroidism to ophthalmopathy. In about 6 hyperthyroidism patients, T-cell repertoires of thyroid tissue and blood were compared. After sampling, hyperthyroidism patients received methimazole starting at 30 mg daily, and ophthalmopathy patients received high-dose intravenous methylprednisolone. What the research found in general, with its limitations: Sample size was not predetermined statistically, and investigators were not blinded to group allocation. In cross-validation, the 13-signature model distinguished ophthalmopathy from stable hyperthyroidism with 85% to 90% sensitivity and 81% to 83% specificity, and in the test set the corresponding values were around 78% and 73%. Most expanded thyroid clonotypes with a frequency above 0.001 also appeared in blood, which suggests that blood repertoires may reflect the immune response in the thyroid. In validation, the model predicted ophthalmopathy progression with 70.59% sensitivity and about 73% specificity; 12 predicted patients were CT-confirmed with GO in a median of 6.5 months.

The germline V gene (reference sequence) gives CDR1 as DFQATT and CDR2 as SNEGSKA. From the cysteine up to the phenylalanine, the CDR3 has a length of 13 residues. Only the CDR3 portion is preserved as DNA: 39 bases, with reading frame beginning at the first base. Germline trimming amounts to 6 bases on V and 3 bases on J, with 4 as the count of junction bases outside the gene matches. Ophthalmopathy patients had moderately to severely active disease, Clinical Activity Score of at least 3, NOSPECS grade of at least 4, and disease duration under 3 months. Patients with other autoimmune diseases, uncontrolled infections, pregnancy or lactation were excluded. Diagnosis relied on clinical symptoms, serum thyroxine, TRAb, thyroid ultrasound and orbital computed tomography. PBMCs were isolated from around 10 ml of fresh peripheral blood by Ficoll-Paque density gradient centrifugation. Trizol reagent was used to extract the total RNA, and its quality was then checked on an Agilent 2100 Bioanalyzer.

TCR beta CDR3 regions were amplified from RNA transcripts for repertoire sequencing. HTBI primers and the Qiagen OneStep RT-PCR kit were used in a first-round RT-PCR, which was followed by a second-round multiplex PCR, size selection and purification. Sequencing of the libraries was carried out on an Illumina HiSeq2000 in paired-end mode with 100 bp reads. The paper's data handling went like this. SOAPnuke was used for read processing, and reads with adapters, uncalled bases, a mean Phred below 15, or no exact constant-primer or identifier match were discarded. COPE v1.2.5 was used to merge the high-quality paired reads. Unique nucleotide sequences were defined as clonotypes and aligned to IMGT TRB V, D and J references using MiTCR v1.1. Analysis was restricted to V-J combinations with a frequency above 0.0001, which covered roughly 99% of repertoires. A TCR clonal expansion and chaos score per V-J combination was defined as the ratio of F50 clonal expansion to chaos observed in the TCRdist matrix. Welch's t-statistics and random forest were used to reduce features to approximately 13 V-J combinations, which were fed into a naive Bayes classifier. The Morisita-Horn index was used to measure how similar the thyroid and blood repertoires were. TCRdb trimmed public reads at Q25 via fastp, called clones via MiXCR and kept in-frame beta chains. Rows merge per CDR3 protein into single entries with the most common DNA and genes. The V and J calls were not made by the authors but by TCRdb's processing. Counted in this sample were 260,000 or so distinct CDR3 sequences; less than 55% of them appeared once. More than 45% of the sample comes from the top ten.

The TCR originated in an adult man with Graves' ophthalmopathy. This receptor chain uses TRBV20-1 and TRBJ2-7; the junction holds 11 bases that match TRBD2. The sample comprised peripheral blood. The CDR3 region: CSAPSGRNYEQYF. In nucleotides, the sequence is TGCAGTGCCCCTAGCGGGAGGAACTACGAGCAGTACTTC.